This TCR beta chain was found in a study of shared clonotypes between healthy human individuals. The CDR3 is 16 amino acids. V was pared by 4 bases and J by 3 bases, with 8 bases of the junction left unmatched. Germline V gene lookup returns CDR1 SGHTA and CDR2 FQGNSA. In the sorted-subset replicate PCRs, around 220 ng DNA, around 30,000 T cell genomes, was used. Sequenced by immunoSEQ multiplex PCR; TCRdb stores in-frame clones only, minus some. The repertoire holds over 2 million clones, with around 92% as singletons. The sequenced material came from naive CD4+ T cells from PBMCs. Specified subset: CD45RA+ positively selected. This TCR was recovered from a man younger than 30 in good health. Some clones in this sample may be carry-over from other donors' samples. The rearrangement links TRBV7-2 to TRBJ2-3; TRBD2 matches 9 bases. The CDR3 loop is CASSSGNSGRTDTQYF. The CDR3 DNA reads TGTGCCAGCAGCTCGGGGAATAGCGGGAGAACAGATACGCAGTATTTT.